Sequencing of this T cell receptor (beta chain) was carried out in a study of T cells in Graves' hyperthyroidism and ophthalmopathy. Amplification of TCR beta CDR3 regions used RNA as the template. HTBI primers drove first-round RT-PCR of the TCR CDR3. Each CDR3 protein is one row after TCRdb ran MiXCR on the multiplex PCR reads. This table holds 700,000 to 850,000 distinct CDR3 sequences, roughly a third found once. Germline lookup yields CDR1 SEHNR and CDR2 FQNEAQ (reference sequence). V lost 3 bases to trimming and J lost 10 bases; unmatched junction nucleotides: 15. This CDR3 has 15 residues. This clonotype was detected only a few times. Its antigen is not identified. Findings of the study overall: Expanded thyroid clonotypes (above 0.001) were mostly also found in blood.

The specimen was blood. The source is a woman in her 40s with Graves' hyperthyroidism. The chain joins TRBV7-9 to TRBJ2-7, with TRBD2 matching 7 bases. Written as DNA, the CDR3 is TGTGCCAGCAGCTTGCTTCACGGGGAGGGATTTTTACAGTACTTC. Translating gives CASSLLHGEGFLQYF.